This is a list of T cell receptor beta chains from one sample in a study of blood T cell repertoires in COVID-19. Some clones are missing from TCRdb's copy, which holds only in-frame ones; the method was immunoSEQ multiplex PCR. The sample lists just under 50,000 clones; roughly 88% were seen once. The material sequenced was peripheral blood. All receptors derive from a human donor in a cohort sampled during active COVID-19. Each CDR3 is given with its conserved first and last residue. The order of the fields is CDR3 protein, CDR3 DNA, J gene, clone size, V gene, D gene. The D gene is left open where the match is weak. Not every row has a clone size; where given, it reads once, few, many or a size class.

CSVQEGGTGNTIYF TGCAGCGTTCAAGAGGGGGGAACTGGAAACACCATATATTTT TRBJ1-3 - TRBV29-1 -
CASSYEQGISTDTQYF TGTGCCAGCAGCTATGAACAGGGGATAAGCACAGATACGCAGTATTTT TRBJ2-3 once TRBV11-2 TRBD1
CAWNGDTDYGYTF TGTGCCTGGAATGGGGACACTGACTATGGCTACACCTTC TRBJ1-2 - TRBV30 -
CSARTGSEQYF TGCAGTGCGCGGACAGGAAGCGAGCAGTACTTC TRBJ2-7 - TRBV20-1 TRBD1
CASSLTSANTGELFF TGTGCCAGCAGTTTAACTAGCGCGAACACCGGGGAGCTGTTTTTT TRBJ2-2 - TRBV27 TRBD2
CATSDPSGRVTDTQYF TGTGCCACCAGTGATCCCAGCGGGAGGGTCACAGATACGCAGTATTTT TRBJ2-3 - TRBV24-1 TRBD2
CASSLFVSPLFNEQFF TGTGCCAGCAGCTTATTTGTTAGCCCCCTATTTAATGAGCAGTTCTTC TRBJ2-1 - TRBV7-2 -
CASSRSGQGDSPLHF TGCGCCAGCAGCCGTTCGGGACAGGGGGATTCACCCCTCCACTTT TRBJ1-6 - TRBV4-3 TRBD1
CASSLTGGGTDTQYF TGTGCCAGCAGCCTGACAGGGGGCGGCACAGATACGCAGTATTTT TRBJ2-3 - TRBV7-3 TRBD1
CATSEPRNTIYF TGTGCCACCAGCGAGCCCCGAAACACCATATATTTT TRBJ1-3 once TRBV15 -
CASSIGVGGPNEQFF TGTGCCAGTAGTATTGGAGTTGGGGGCCCGAATGAGCAGTTCTTC TRBJ2-1 medium-sized TRBV19 -
CATSGSGKSRGYTF TGTGCCACCAGTGGGTCAGGAAAGTCTCGGGGCTACACCTTC TRBJ1-2 medium-sized TRBV24-1 -
CASSQDSQGGDTEAFF TGCGCCAGCAGCCAAGATTCACAGGGGGGGGACACTGAAGCTTTCTTT TRBJ1-1 - TRBV4-3 TRBD1
CASSVGAPGQGAGWSSYNEQFF TGTGCCAGCAGCGTAGGGGCGCCGGGACAGGGGGCCGGCTGGAGCTCCTACAATGAGCAGTTCTTC TRBJ2-1 once TRBV9 TRBD1
CSASGTSGRTYTYEQYF TGCAGTGCGAGTGGCACTAGCGGGAGGACTTACACCTACGAGCAGTACTTC TRBJ2-7 - TRBV20-1 TRBD2
CASRVLSGHDNEQFF TGTGCCAGCAGGGTACTTAGCGGGCACGACAATGAGCAGTTCTTC TRBJ2-1 - TRBV2 TRBD2
CASSALAGVRDTGELFF TGCGCCAGCAGCGCTCTGGCGGGAGTTCGGGACACCGGGGAGCTGTTTTTT TRBJ2-2 - TRBV5-1 TRBD2
CASRGDIEQFF TGTGCCAGCAGGGGAGACATTGAGCAGTTCTTC TRBJ2-1 - TRBV6-6 -
CASSRLGQIYGYTF TGTGCCAGCAGCCGCCTGGGACAGATCTATGGCTACACCTTC TRBJ1-2 few TRBV7-9 TRBD1
CASSAGQGTQPQHF TGTGCCAGCAGCGCAGGACAGGGGACTCAGCCCCAGCATTTT TRBJ1-5 - TRBV9 TRBD1
CSVVPGQGNRNTEAFF TGCAGCGTCGTCCCGGGACAGGGGAACCGGAACACTGAAGCTTTCTTT TRBJ1-1 - TRBV29-1 TRBD1
CASSSPSSGANVLTF TGTGCCAGCAGCTCGCCGAGCTCTGGGGCCAACGTCCTGACTTTC TRBJ2-6 once TRBV11-2 -
CASSLRGADQPQHF TGTGCCAGTAGTCTTCGGGGGGCAGACCAGCCCCAGCATTTT TRBJ1-5 - TRBV6-2/TRBV6-3 -
CASSQEEGTGRGCYGYTF TGTGCCAGCAGCCAAGAAGAAGGGACAGGGAGGGGATGCTATGGCTACACCTTC TRBJ1-2 - TRBV3-1/TRBV3-2 TRBD1
CASSPRLAVEETQYF TGTGCCAGCAGCCCGAGACTAGCGGTCGAAGAGACCCAGTACTTC TRBJ2-5 - TRBV5-4 TRBD2
CASSSTAGTGSSYEQYF TGCGCCAGCAGCTCGACCGCGGGGACAGGCAGCTCCTACGAGCAGTACTTC TRBJ2-7 few TRBV4-1 TRBD1
CASTGHLRAGELFF TGTGCCAGCACGGGACACCTAAGGGCCGGGGAGCTGTTTTTT TRBJ2-2 - TRBV2 -
CASSLPSNQPQHF TGTGCCAGCAGCTTACCCTCGAATCAGCCCCAGCATTTT TRBJ1-5 - TRBV7-2 -
CASSEGLAGDHF TGCGCCAGCAGTGAGGGACTAGCGGGGGACCACTTC TRBJ2-5 - TRBV10-1 TRBD2
CASSPLLGTGPNYGYTF TGTGCCAGCTCACCCCTCTTGGGGACAGGGCCTAACTATGGCTACACCTTC TRBJ1-2 few TRBV18 TRBD1
CASSLAGAGGNEQFF TGCGCCAGCAGCCTAGCGGGGGCAGGTGGCAATGAGCAGTTCTTC TRBJ2-1 - TRBV4-1 TRBD2
CAWRDRGQKDTGELFF TGTGCCTGGAGGGACAGGGGGCAGAAGGACACCGGGGAGCTGTTTTTT TRBJ2-2 - TRBV30 TRBD1
CASSSGTGKGNTIYF TGTGCCAGCAGCAGCGGGACAGGGAAGGGAAACACCATATATTTT TRBJ1-3 - TRBV7-2 TRBD1
CSVDISGRGYTF TGCAGCGTTGATATATCAGGGCGCGGCTACACCTTC TRBJ1-2 once TRBV29-1 -
CASSYPLRQGTNYGYTF TGTGCCAGCAGTTACCCCCTACGACAGGGGACAAACTATGGCTACACCTTC TRBJ1-2 few TRBV6-2/TRBV6-3 TRBD1
CASSTEGLAGVETQYF TGTGCCAGCAGCACCGAGGGACTAGCGGGAGTGGAGACCCAGTACTTC TRBJ2-5 once TRBV7-9 TRBD2
CASSPGGYEQYF TGTGCCAGCAGCCCCGGGGGCTACGAGCAGTACTTC TRBJ2-7 once TRBV4-2 -
CASSATGRGLGELFF TGTGCCAGCAGTGCAACGGGCAGGGGGCTCGGGGAGCTGTTTTTT TRBJ2-2 once TRBV25-1 TRBD1
CASSDRPGQGNSPLHF TGTGCCAGCAGTGACCGCCCGGGACAGGGAAATTCACCCCTCCACTTT TRBJ1-6 once TRBV6-2/TRBV6-3 TRBD1
CASSFMTSGWNEQFF TGTGCCAGCAGCTTTATGACTAGCGGGTGGAATGAGCAGTTCTTC TRBJ2-1 - TRBV7-2 TRBD2